A selection of T cell receptor beta chains follows, all from one sample in a study of cytomegalovirus exposure and HLA in healthy donors. Clones were read by immunoSEQ multiplex PCR, and TCRdb kept only the in-frame ones, dropping some. The sample records a few hundred thousand clones, 70% to 90% being singletons. The sample was PBMCs. The receptors were gathered from a woman under 30 in good health and CMV-seronegative. CDR3s include the opening cysteine and the closing phenylalanine or tryptophan. The D gene is left open where the match is weak. A row's size may be missing; if present it is once, few, many or a size class.

.,.,13,TRBJ2-2,TRBV7-9,CASSLFSAGELFF,TGTGCCAGCAGCTTATTTAGCGCCGGGGAGCTGTTTTTT
TRBD2,.,15,TRBJ2-7,TRBV18,CASSFREGSSYEQYF,TGTGCCAGCTCTTTCAGGGAGGGGAGCTCCTACGAGCAGTACTTC
TRBD1,.,14,TRBJ2-7,TRBV7-3,CASSLTGQGYEQYF,TGTGCCAGCAGCTTAACCGGACAGGGCTACGAGCAGTACTTC
TRBD1,.,15,TRBJ1-1,TRBV9,CASSFTGASGTEAFF,TGTGCCAGCAGCTTCACAGGGGCTTCGGGTACTGAAGCTTTCTTT
TRBD1,.,15,TRBJ1-5,TRBV9,CASSLHDRVNQPQHF,TGTGCCAGCAGCCTACATGACAGGGTCAATCAGCCCCAGCATTTT
.,.,15,TRBJ2-3,TRBV7-3,CASSDAGPVTDTQYF,TGTGCCAGCAGTGATGCGGGACCGGTAACAGATACGCAGTATTTT
.,.,14,TRBJ2-1,TRBV13,CASMKAGGLNEQFF,TGTGCCAGCATGAAAGCGGGCGGGCTCAATGAGCAGTTCTTC
TRBD1,.,13,TRBJ2-7,TRBV9,CASSGTGGYEQYF,TGTGCCAGCAGCGGGACAGGGGGGTACGAGCAGTACTTC
.,.,14,TRBJ2-5,TRBV29-1,CSVEDQVVKETQYF,TGCAGCGTTGAAGACCAGGTTGTGAAAGAGACCCAGTACTTC
.,.,14,TRBJ2-6,TRBV18,CASSPASGANVLTF,TGTGCCAGCTCACCCGCGTCTGGGGCCAACGTCCTGACTTTC
.,.,15,TRBJ2-2,TRBV10-1,CASNRPLELTGELFF,TGCGCCAGCAACCGACCCCTGGAGTTGACCGGGGAGCTGTTTTTT
TRBD2,.,16,TRBJ2-1,TRBV6-5,CASSYSETSGYNEQFF,TGTGCCAGCAGTTACTCGGAAACTAGCGGATACAATGAGCAGTTCTTC
TRBD1,.,14,TRBJ2-3,TRBV7-9,CSSSRDSDTDTQYF,TGTTCCAGCAGCCGGGACAGCGACACAGATACGCAGTATTTT
TRBD2,.,17,TRBJ2-4,TRBV5-6,CASSLSVLAGPKNIQYF,TGTGCCAGCAGCTTGAGTGTGCTAGCGGGGCCCAAAAACATTCAGTACTTC
.,.,15,TRBJ1-2,TRBV7-2,CASSSTGSNPFGYTF,TGTGCCAGCAGCTCGACAGGTTCCAACCCATTCGGCTACACCTTC
TRBD2,.,15,TRBJ2-3,TRBV13,CASSLRLAGGPRGYF,TGTGCCAGCAGCCTCAGACTAGCGGGGGGGCCACGTGGTTATTTT
.,.,12,TRBJ2-7,TRBV5-6,CASSGTGKEQYF,TGTGCCAGCAGCGGAACAGGGAAAGAGCAGTACTTC
.,.,13,TRBJ2-7,TRBV18,CASSPFPSGEQYF,TGTGCCAGCTCACCATTTCCTAGTGGCGAGCAGTACTTC
TRBD1,.,14,TRBJ1-2,TRBV5-6,CASRQPGQNYGYTF,TGTGCCAGCAGGCAGCCGGGACAGAACTATGGCTACACCTTC
.,.,13,TRBJ1-4,TRBV11-2,CASSLSSGRKLFF,TGTGCCAGCAGCCTATCATCAGGGAGGAAACTGTTTTTT
.,.,15,TRBJ2-7,TRBV4-1,CASSSRQVNSYEQYF,TGTGCCAGCAGCTCGAGACAGGTGAACTCCTACGAGCAGTACTTC
TRBD2,.,15,TRBJ2-1,TRBV9,CASSPSGTSYNEQFF,TGTGCCAGCAGCCCTAGCGGGACCTCCTACAATGAGCAGTTCTTC
TRBD2,.,16,TRBJ2-7,TRBV13,CASSPLSGTLSYEQYF,TGTGCCAGCAGTCCTCTTAGCGGGACTCTCTCCTACGAGCAGTACTTC
.,.,15,TRBJ2-3,TRBV14,CASSQKQGVTDTQYF,TGTGCCAGCAGCCAAAAACAGGGAGTGACAGATACGCAGTATTTT
TRBD1,few,14,TRBJ1-1,TRBV11-2,CASSRQGWTTEAFF,TGTGCCAGCAGCCGACAGGGGTGGACCACTGAAGCTTTCTTT
TRBD2,.,15,TRBJ2-1,TRBV6-4,CASSQAGGSYNEQFF,TGTGCCAGCAGTCAGGCGGGGGGATCCTACAATGAGCAGTTCTTC
.,.,14,TRBJ1-6,TRBV9,CASSTSSYNSPLHF,TGTGCCAGCAGCACGAGCTCCTATAATTCACCCCTCCACTTT
.,once,14,TRBJ1-2,TRBV6-6,CASSYSRTSYGYTF,TGTGCCAGCAGTTACTCGAGGACATCCTATGGCTACACCTTC
.,.,12,TRBJ1-1,TRBV25-1,CASRTPNTEAFF,TGTGCCAGCAGAACACCGAACACTGAAGCTTTCTTT